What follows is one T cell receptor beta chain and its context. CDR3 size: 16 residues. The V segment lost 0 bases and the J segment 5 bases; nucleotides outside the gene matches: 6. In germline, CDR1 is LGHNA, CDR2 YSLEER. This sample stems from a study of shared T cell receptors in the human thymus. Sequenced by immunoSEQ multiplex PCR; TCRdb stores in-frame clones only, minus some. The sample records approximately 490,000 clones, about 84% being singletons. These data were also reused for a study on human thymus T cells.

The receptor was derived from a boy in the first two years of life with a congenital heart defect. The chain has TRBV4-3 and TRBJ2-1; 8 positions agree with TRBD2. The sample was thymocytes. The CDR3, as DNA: TGCGCCAGCAGCCAAGATTGCCCAGCGGGAGACAATGAGCAGTTCTTC. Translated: CASSQDCPAGDNEQFF.